These 8 T cell receptor beta chains were all obtained from the same sample, sequenced in a study of cytomegalovirus exposure and HLA in healthy donors. 13 Jbeta primers and 60 Vbeta primers were used for the PCR. Clones were sequenced by immunoSEQ multiplex PCR, and TCRdb holds only the in-frame ones, with some missing. Among about 120,000 clones listed, roughly 63% were seen once. Input material: PBMCs. All receptors come from a man aged 40-50 years in good health and CMV-seropositive.

This clone turned up a few times. The chain carries TRBV14 and TRBJ1-1, with D tentatively TRBD1 (5 bases). Germline V gives CDR1 SGHDN, CDR2 FVKESK. This CDR3 region has 16 residues. Trimming left V 3 bases short and J 1 base short, with 15 bases between. The CDR3 protein is CASSQPTQTANTEAFF. In nucleotides, the CDR3 is TGTGCCAGCAGCCAGCCTACTCAGACAGCGAACACTGAAGCTTTCTTT.

The chain has TRBV5-1 and TRBJ2-7; 7 nucleotides agree with TRBD2. CDR1 and CDR2 from the germline V gene are SGHRS and YFSETQ. V trimming: 5 bases; J trimming: 2 bases; junction bases outside the gene matches: 13. The CDR3 is 16 residues long. CDR3 in DNA: TGCGCCAGCAGACCGACTGCGGGGGTCAGTGCCTACGAGCAGTACTTC. Translated, it gives CASRPTAGVSAYEQYF.

In DNA, the CDR3 is TGTGCCAGTGGATTGGGACTTACCTACGAGCAGTACTTC. Translated: CASGLGLTYEQYF. The rearrangement links TRBV19 to TRBJ2-7, with a possible D match to TRBD2 (6 bases). The germline V gene has CDR1 LNHDA and CDR2 SQIVND (reference sequence). V shed 8 bases and J shed 2 bases, with 13 bases lying between them. CDR3 length: 13 residues.

The genes are TRBV7-2 and TRBJ2-5; no reliable D call. This CDR3 has 15 residues. V was pared by 8 bases and J by 2 bases, with 18 bases between. In germline, CDR1 is SGHTA, CDR2 FQGNSA. In DNA form, the CDR3 reads TGTGCCAGCGCCCTTAGCTCGGGTAGACAAGAGACCCAGTACTTC. It yields the protein CASALSSGRQETQYF.

J is TRBJ2-3 and V is TRBV2; D gene ambiguous. The CDR3 totals 14 residues. The germline V and J ends were trimmed by 3 bases and 10 bases, with 17 bases remaining between them. The germline CDR1 and CDR2 sequences are SNHLY and FYNNEI. CDR3 protein: CASSDLVGQPSQYF. CDR3 in DNA: TGTGCCAGCAGTGATTTAGTTGGGCAGCCTTCGCAGTATTTT. Complete variable domain (other parts from reference TRBV2 and TRBJ2-3): EPEVTQTPSHQVTQMGQEVILRCVPISNHLYFYWYRQILGQKVEFLVSFYNNEISEKSEIFDDQFSVERPDGSNFTLKIRSTKLEDSAMYFCASSDLVGQPSQYFGPGTRLTVL.

The chain carries TRBV6-1 and TRBJ2-7, with D tentatively TRBD1 (6 bases). This CDR3 is 15 amino acids long. V was pared by 3 bases and J by 0 bases, with 12 bases between. Per germline, CDR1 MNHNS and CDR2 SASEGT. The CDR3 nucleotides read TGTGCCAGCAGTGATGATACAGGGTACTCCTACGAGCAGTACTTC. Its translation is CASSDDTGYSYEQYF.

V and J are TRBV28 and TRBJ1-1, with TRBD1 identical over 8 bases. The ends lost 8 bases at V and 5 bases at J; junction bases unmatched: 7. Looked up from germline, CDR1 is MDHEN and CDR2 is SYDVKM. The CDR3 runs to 13 residues. Written as DNA, the CDR3 is TGTGCCAGCGAGACAGGGGATCGGACTGAAGCTTTCTTT. Its protein is CASETGDRTEAFF.

This CDR3 reads CASSPGTSGNDNEQFF. CDR3 in DNA: TGTGCCAGCAGCCCCGGGACTAGCGGGAACGACAATGAGCAGTTCTTC. The chain is built from TRBV5-8 and TRBJ2-1; 13 bases match TRBD2. Germline CDR1 is SGHTS and CDR2 is YDEGEE. The CDR3 is 16 residues long. V was clipped by 4 bases and J by 5 bases; unmatched bases: 6.